This T cell receptor beta chain originates from a study of blood T cell repertoires in COVID-19. Study-wide context: Sources were T cells, B-cell-depleted T cells, or PBMCs; the material itself was cDNA or gDNA.

The CDR3 is 16 amino acids. CDR1 SGHDT and CDR2 YYEEEE come from the germline V gene. Trimming removed 3 bases from V and 7 bases from J, with 22 bases in between. Generated by immunoSEQ multiplex PCR, the TCRdb table keeps only in-frame clones and is missing some. The data contain some 400,000 clones, roughly nine tenths of them singletons. The V and J genes are TRBV5-6 and TRBJ1-2; the D is unclear. This clonotype was obtained from a woman aged 30 to 39 who had recovered from COVID-19. Sequencing was done on a sample of PBMCs or T cells enriched from blood (not recorded which). The chain's CDR3 is CASSSPTRVPWGGYTF. The CDR3 nucleotides read TGTGCCAGCAGCTCCCCTACGAGGGTCCCTTGGGGTGGCTACACCTTC.